Listed below are T cell receptor beta chains from one sample, sequenced in a study of neurological immune-mediated disorders. TCRdb independently ran MiXCR on the 5' RACE reads; one entry per CDR3 protein. The sample has roughly 100,000 distinct CDR3 sequences, around 3.3% seen once. Sequenced: PBMCs. The receptors stem from a young woman with multiple sclerosis. Both conserved end residues are part of each CDR3. A D gene is named only where the DNA matches it firmly. Clone size, where shown, is once, few, many, or a class for clones that have expanded.

abundance	v_gene	j_gene	d_gene	CDR3aa	CDR3nt
many	TRBV27	TRBJ2-1	NA	CASSSLKDPSYNEQFF	TGTGCCAGCAGTTCCCTGAAGGACCCCTCCTACAATGAGCAGTTCTTC
many	TRBV7-2	TRBJ2-1	TRBD1	CASSYYRGYNEQFF	TGTGCCAGCAGCTACTACAGGGGGTACAATGAGCAGTTCTTC
many	TRBV5-1	TRBJ2-3	TRBD1	CASSPGQGWTDTQYF	TGCGCCAGCAGCCCAGGACAGGGATGGACAGATACGCAGTATTTT
NA	TRBV20-1	TRBJ2-3	NA	CSARDFLGATDTQYF	TGCAGTGCTAGAGATTTTTTAGGGGCGACAGATACGCAGTATTTT
many	TRBV9	TRBJ1-2	NA	CASSAQLRGAENYGYTF	TGTGCCAGCAGCGCGCAACTACGGGGGGCAGAAAACTATGGCTACACCTTC
NA	TRBV9	TRBJ2-7	TRBD2	CASSGLLAPNYEQYF	TGTGCCAGCAGCGGACTACTAGCGCCAAACTACGAGCAGTACTTC
few	TRBV29-1	TRBJ2-5	TRBD2	CSVEGGGQETQYF	TGCAGCGTTGAAGGGGGGGGTCAAGAGACCCAGTACTTC
many	TRBV20-1	TRBJ1-2	NA	CSARYGGVYGYTF	TGCAGTGCTAGATATGGAGGGGTCTATGGCTACACCTTC
few	TRBV28	TRBJ1-6	TRBD1	CASRSGQGASTLNF	TGTGCCAGCCGATCGGGACAGGGCGCTTCAACCCTCAACTTT
many	TRBV20-1	TRBJ2-1	TRBD2	CSAGFSGSTYNEQFF	TGCAGTGCTGGTTTTAGCGGGAGCACTTACAATGAGCAGTTCTTC
many	TRBV10-3	TRBJ2-1	TRBD2	CAVYSGNYNEQFF	TGTGCCGTCTATAGCGGGAACTACAATGAGCAGTTCTTC
many	TRBV20-1	TRBJ2-7	TRBD1	CMVLTGPYEQYF	TGCATGGTTTTGACAGGGCCCTACGAGCAGTACTTC